This T cell receptor (delta chain) was found in a study of gamma-delta T cells after stem cell transplantation (dated by TCRdb to the mid-2010s). Remarks on this clone: Which antigen it targets is not known. One base away there is no much larger clone; base qualities are not given.

After removal of 3 bases from V and 4 bases from J, the junction retains 15 bases not matched to a gene. From the cysteine through the phenylalanine, the CDR3 covers 16 amino acids. Just CDR3 DNA is preserved here, 48 bases in frame from base 1. The CDR1 and CDR2 encoded by the germline V gene (reference sequence) are TVYSNPD and GDNSRS. Libraries were made using RT-PCR. The sequencer listed for this sample is Illumina MiSeq. After TCRdb called clones again from the public reads with CATT, rows with identical DNA were merged. A total of about 11,000 delta-chain clones appear in this sample, approximately 37% of them only once. The ten top clones hold 2.5% to 3.5% of the sample.

The chain is made from TRDV3 and TRDJ1, with 9 bases in between that match TRDD2. The sequenced material came from gamma-delta T cells. The clonotype was recovered from a human donor. It is not recorded whose cells these are; they may come from a transplant donor. In nucleotides, the sequence is TGTGCCTTGCCTTCCTACGACGCCCGGCCCAACGATAAACTCATCTTT. It codes for CALPSYDARPNDKLIF. The variable domain in full, with residues beyond the CDR3 obtained from the reference TRDV3 and TRDJ1 genes, is CDKVTQSSPDQTVASGSEVVLLCTYDTVYSNPDLFWYRIRPDYSFQFVFYGDNSRSEGADFTQGRFSVKHILTQKAFHLVISPVRTEDSATYYCALPSYDARPNDKLIFGKGTRVTVEP.